The clone carrying this T cell receptor (beta chain) was seen a few times. Its target is unknown. These data are taken from a study of identical twins. Notes on the study in general: Out-of-frame TCR alpha sharing in monozygotic twins exceeded recombination model predictions.

Template switching added a universal primer site, and cDNA bore unique molecular identifiers. TCRdb processed the 5' RACE reads anew with MiXCR; each CDR3 protein has one entry. The sample holds more than 350,000 distinct CDR3 sequences, 7% to 9.5% seen once. The source material was naive T cells sorted from blood. The receptor comes from a woman aged 50 to 60 in good health.

The CDR3 region has the DNA TGTGCCAGCAGTTCCGGGACTAGCGGGAGGGCCTCTCAAAACGAGCCCACAGATACGCAGTATTTT. Translation: CASSSGTSGRASQNEPTDTQYF. The genes are TRBV6-5 and TRBJ2-3, with 16 bases aligning to TRBD2. This CDR3 has 22 amino acids. Germline-derived CDR1 and CDR2 are MNHEY and SVGAGI. The junction had 18 bases not matched to a gene; V was cut back by 4 bases and J by 2 bases.